This T cell receptor beta chain appears in the sequencing data of a study of control samples from healthy donors and cancer patients. A note on this clone: The germline gene is not matched at one end of the junction; a read error may be the cause.

Sequencing was performed with immunoSEQ multiplex PCR; in TCRdb, only in-frame clones are kept and a portion is missing. This sample has approximately 110,000 clones, with about nine tenths found just once. The clonotype was recovered from a human donor in good health. The donor label of this sample is uncertain. The material sequenced was blood.

CDR3 bases: TGTGCCAGCAGTCAAGCCGGGGGAGGGTACACTGAAGCTTTCTTT. Translation gives CASSQAGGGYTEAFF. The chain recombines TRBV3-1 (or the pseudogene TRBV3-2) with TRBJ1-1, with D perhaps TRBD1 (5 bases). There are 15 residues in the CDR3. Germline lookup yields CDR1 LGHDT and CDR2 YNNKEL (reference sequence).